Described below is a single TCR beta chain sequence and its context. V gave up 4 bases and J gave up 7 bases; unmatched junction bases: 4. The CDR3 is 14 residues long. Per germline, CDR1 LGHNA and CDR2 YSLEER. This sample is part of a study of blood T cell repertoires in COVID-19. Using immunoSEQ multiplex PCR, the repertoire was profiled, and TCRdb retains in-frame clones only, with some absent. This sample has about 240,000 clones, with more than 75% found just once. The V gene is TRBV4-3, the J gene TRBJ2-7, with 13 bases aligning to TRBD2. The source is a woman between 35 and 50 years old who had recovered from COVID-19. Sequenced sample: peripheral blood. CDR3 loop: CASSPGLAGPEQYF. CDR3 DNA sequence: TGCGCCAGCAGCCCGGGACTAGCGGGACCAGAGCAGTACTTC.